Presented here are 17 T cell receptor beta chains from one specimen sequenced in a study of blood T cell repertoires in COVID-19. Repertoires were generated with immunoSEQ multiplex PCR, while TCRdb's copy carries only in-frame clones and drops some. Of about 240,000 clones in the sample, 80% to 90% were seen once. Sequences were obtained from peripheral blood. These receptor sequences come from a woman of 80 years or more with COVID-19, enrolled during active disease.

The rearrangement links TRBV19 to TRBJ2-4; 11 nucleotides line up with TRBD1. This CDR3 region has 15 residues. In germline, CDR1 is LNHDA, CDR2 SQIVND (reference sequence). V lost 3 bases and J lost 6; bases outside the gene matches: 4. The CDR3 DNA is TGTGCCAGTAGTATGGGGACAGGGGGTAGAAACATTCAGTACTTC. Its translation: CASSMGTGGRNIQYF.

The chain uses TRBV18 and TRBJ2-2; D possibly corresponds to TRBD2 (6 bases). The V gene's germline CDR1 is KGHSH and CDR2 LQKENI. The CDR3 is 15 amino acids. The germline V and J ends were trimmed by 5 bases and 1 base, with 11 bases remaining between them. The CDR3 DNA is TGTGCCAGCTCAGCGGGACGGAGGAACACCGGGGAGCTGTTTTTT. Its translation is CASSAGRRNTGELFF.

The V gene is TRBV3-1 (or the pseudogene TRBV3-2), the J gene TRBJ1-1; D gene unclear. V was shortened by 1 base and J by 10 bases, with 13 bases between the two germline ends. The CDR3 sequence is 13 residues long. Per the germline V gene, CDR1 is LGHDT and CDR2 is YNNKEL (reference sequence). The CDR3: CASSQGASRGAFF. The CDR3 coding sequence is TGTGCCAGCAGCCAAGGGGCCTCTCGGGGAGCTTTCTTT.

The rearrangement joins TRBV28 to TRBJ2-7, with D hard to call. Looked up from germline, CDR1 is MDHEN and CDR2 is SYDVKM. Trimming cost V 3 bases and J 8 bases, with 17 bases left between them. The CDR3 has 14 amino acids. In DNA form, the CDR3 reads TGTGCCAGCAGTTTCGAGCACAGCCTGACCCAGCAGTACTTC. This sequence encodes CASSFEHSLTQQYF.

This rearrangement joins TRBV3-1 (or the pseudogene TRBV3-2) to TRBJ1-3; tentative D call: TRBD1 (5 bases). Trimming removed 3 bases from V and 4 bases from J, with 7 bases in between. There are 13 residues in the CDR3. Looked up from germline, CDR1 is LGHDT and CDR2 is YNNKEL (reference sequence). The CDR3 loop reads CASSHRAGNTIYF. The CDR3 DNA is TGTGCCAGCAGCCACAGGGCAGGAAACACCATATATTTT.

The chain combines TRBV27 with TRBJ2-3, with unresolved D. CDR1 and CDR2 from the germline V gene are MNHEY and SMNVEV (reference sequence). Trimming removed 3 bases from V and 2 bases from J, with 12 bases in between. The CDR3 length is 15 residues. The CDR3 reads CASSLGRLNTDTQYF. For the CDR3, the DNA is TGTGCCAGCAGTTTGGGTCGACTCAACACAGATACGCAGTATTTT.

V gene TRBV24-1 combines with J gene TRBJ2-1, with 8 bases matching TRBD2. The CDR3 is 14 amino acids. Germline values: CDR1 KGHDR, CDR2 SFDVKD. Trimming removed 6 bases from V and 9 bases from J; junction bases left unmatched: 9. The CDR3 protein is CATSTPGGPIEQFF. The CDR3 region has the DNA TGTGCCACCAGTACCCCGGGAGGGCCGATTGAGCAGTTCTTC.

V usage is TRBV5-4 and J usage is TRBJ1-6; a possible D gene is TRBD1 (6 bases). The ends were cut back, 4 bases at V and 6 bases at J, with 17 bases in the middle. The CDR3 is made up of 16 amino acids. Germline-derived CDR1 and CDR2 are SGHNT and YYREEE (reference sequence). The chain's CDR3 is CASSTQTGPGNSPLHF. CDR3 sequence (DNA): TGTGCCAGCAGCACCCAGACAGGACCGGGTAATTCACCCCTCCACTTT.

The chain employs TRBV7-9 and TRBJ1-1; D is undetermined. The CDR3 runs 12 residues. Per germline, CDR1 SEHNR and CDR2 FQNEAQ (reference sequence). Trimming removed 1 base from V and 8 bases from J, with 8 bases in between. CDR3 amino acids: CASSLERREAFF. CDR3 nucleotides: TGTGCCAGCAGCTTAGAGAGGCGGGAAGCTTTCTTT.

This clone was detected once. This chain uses TRBV4-2 with TRBJ2-7; D may be TRBD2 (6 bases). The V gene lost 4 bases and the J gene lost 1 base, with 14 bases spanning the gap. The CDR3 totals 15 residues. The germline V gene encodes CDR1 LGHNA and CDR2 YNFKEQ. CDR3 in amino acids: CASSRGLGPSYEQYF. The CDR3 DNA sequence: TGTGCCAGCAGCCGGGGACTGGGACCGTCCTACGAGCAGTACTTC.

V is TRBV28 and J is TRBJ1-2; 9 bases agree with TRBD1. The CDR3 contains 14 residues. Germline V gives CDR1 MDHEN, CDR2 SYDVKM. With V trimmed by 6 bases and J by 5 bases, 7 bases remained unmatched. CDR3 nucleotides: TGTGCCAGCAGGCCTCCGGGACAGGGTTATGGCTACACCTTC. As protein: CASRPPGQGYGYTF.

In DNA form, the CDR3 reads TGTGCCAGCATCGGGGGGGAGACAGGGGAAAAACTGTTTTTT. It translates to CASIGGETGEKLFF. The chain links TRBV6-6 to TRBJ1-4, with 7 bases fitting TRBD1. The CDR3 runs 14 residues. V was clipped by 7 bases and J by 8 bases; unmatched bases: 10. CDR1 is MNHNY, CDR2 SVGAGI, per germline (reference sequence).

The chain joins TRBV2 to TRBJ1-3, with D perhaps matching TRBD1 (5 bases). The CDR3 contains 13 residues. CDR1 and CDR2 from the germline V gene are SNHLY and FYNNEI. The ends were cut back, 11 bases at V and 0 bases at J, with 11 bases in the middle. CDR3 sequence: CAVTGRSGNTIYF. CDR3 DNA: TGTGCCGTCACAGGTCGCTCTGGAAACACCATATATTTT.

The chain is built from TRBV11-3 and TRBJ2-1, with 11 bases identical to TRBD2. CDR3 length: 18 residues. Germline V gene sequence: CDR1 SGHNT, CDR2 YENEEA. The trim removed 0 bases at V and 1 base at J, leaving 5 bases unmatched. The CDR3 spells CASSLEVASGGSYNEQFF. The CDR3 coding sequence is TGTGCCAGCAGCTTAGAGGTCGCTAGCGGGGGGTCCTACAATGAGCAGTTCTTC.

This rearrangement joins TRBV11-2 to TRBJ2-1, with TRBD2 matching 8 bases. V shed 7 bases and J 9 bases; nucleotides not matched to a gene: 11. The CDR3 runs to 14 residues. Per the germline V gene, CDR1 is SGHAT and CDR2 is FQNNGV. CDR3 residues: CASNDGLAAGEQFF. The CDR3, as DNA: TGTGCCAGCAACGATGGACTAGCTGCAGGTGAGCAGTTCTTC.

This clone was seen more than once but under ten times. The rearrangement uses TRBV5-1 and TRBJ2-1, with a weak D call TRBD2 (6 bases). The CDR3 runs to 16 residues. V was clipped by 4 bases and J by 0 bases, with 14 bases between them. The germline gives CDR1 SGHRS, CDR2 YFSETQ. The CDR3 region has the DNA TGCGCCAGCAGCCCCCCCCTGGGACTCTCCTACAATGAGCAGTTCTTC. As protein: CASSPPLGLSYNEQFF.

The V call is TRBV15, the J call TRBJ1-5; D remains ambiguous. The CDR3 spans 15 residues. V lost 4 bases, J lost 4 bases, and 14 bases lay in between. Looked up from germline, CDR1 is LNHNV and CDR2 is YYDKDF (reference sequence). The CDR3 sequence is CATSTSRVTNQPQHF. The CDR3 region has the DNA TGTGCCACCAGCACTTCTCGGGTGACTAATCAGCCCCAGCATTTT.